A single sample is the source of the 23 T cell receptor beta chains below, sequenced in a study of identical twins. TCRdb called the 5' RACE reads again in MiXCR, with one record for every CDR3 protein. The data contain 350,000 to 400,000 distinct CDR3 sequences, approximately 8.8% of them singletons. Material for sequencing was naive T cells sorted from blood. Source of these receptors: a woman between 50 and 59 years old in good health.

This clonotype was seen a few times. In DNA, the CDR3 is TGTGCCAGCAGCCCCGTTAGCGGGACGTATGGCAATGAGCAGTTCTTC. This gives the protein CASSPVSGTYGNEQFF. The rearrangement joins TRBV4-2 to TRBJ2-1, with 8 bases aligning to TRBD2. Germline V gene lookup returns CDR1 LGHNA and CDR2 YNFKEQ. Trimming at V came to 4 bases and at J to 6 bases, leaving 11 bases not matched to a gene. The CDR3 is 16 amino acids.

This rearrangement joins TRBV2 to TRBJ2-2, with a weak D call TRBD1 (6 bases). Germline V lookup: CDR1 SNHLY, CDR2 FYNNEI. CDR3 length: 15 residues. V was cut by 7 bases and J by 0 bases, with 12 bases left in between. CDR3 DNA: TGTGCCAGCACTGGGACACGAGCGAACACCGGGGAGCTGTTTTTT. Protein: CASTGTRANTGELFF.

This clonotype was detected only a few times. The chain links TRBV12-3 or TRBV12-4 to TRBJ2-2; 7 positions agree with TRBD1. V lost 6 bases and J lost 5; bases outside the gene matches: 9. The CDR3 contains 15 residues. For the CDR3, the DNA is TGTGCCAGCAGCCCGGACAGGTTCGAAACCGGGGAGCTGTTTTTT. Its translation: CASSPDRFETGELFF.

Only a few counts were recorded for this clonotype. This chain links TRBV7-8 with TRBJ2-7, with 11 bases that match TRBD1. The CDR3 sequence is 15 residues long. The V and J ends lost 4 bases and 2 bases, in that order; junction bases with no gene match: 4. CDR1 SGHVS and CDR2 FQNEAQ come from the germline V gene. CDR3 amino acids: CASSSGQGVPYEQYV. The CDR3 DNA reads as TGTGCCAGCAGCTCGGGACAGGGGGTTCCCTACGAGCAGTACGTC.

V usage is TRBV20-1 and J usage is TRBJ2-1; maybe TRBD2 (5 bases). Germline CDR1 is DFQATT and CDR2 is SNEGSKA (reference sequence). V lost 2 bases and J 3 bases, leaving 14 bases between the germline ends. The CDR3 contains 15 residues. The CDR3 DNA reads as TGCAGTGCTAGACAACTAGTGTCTAACTACAATGAGCAGTTCTTC. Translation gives CSARQLVSNYNEQFF.

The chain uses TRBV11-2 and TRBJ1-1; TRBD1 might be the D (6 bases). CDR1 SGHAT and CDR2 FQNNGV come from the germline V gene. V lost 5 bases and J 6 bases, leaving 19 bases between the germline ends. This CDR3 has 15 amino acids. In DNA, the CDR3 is TGTGCCAGCAGCACCCACGTATCGGGGGCCCCTGAAGCTTTCTTT. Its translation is CASSTHVSGAPEAFF.

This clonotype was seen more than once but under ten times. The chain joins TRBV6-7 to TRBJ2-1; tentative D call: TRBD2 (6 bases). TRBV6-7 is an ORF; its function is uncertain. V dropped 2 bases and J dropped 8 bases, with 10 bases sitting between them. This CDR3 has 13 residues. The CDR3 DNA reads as TGTGCCAGCAGTTACCCCTGGGGGGATGAGCAGTTCTTC. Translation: CASSYPWGDEQFF.

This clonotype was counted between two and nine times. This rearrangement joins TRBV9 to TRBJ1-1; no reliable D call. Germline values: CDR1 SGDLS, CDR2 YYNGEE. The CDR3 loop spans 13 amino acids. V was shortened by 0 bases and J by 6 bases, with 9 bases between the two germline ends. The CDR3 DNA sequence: TGTGCCAGCAGCGTAGCGTGGGGATCTGAAGCTTTCTTT. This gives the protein CASSVAWGSEAFF.

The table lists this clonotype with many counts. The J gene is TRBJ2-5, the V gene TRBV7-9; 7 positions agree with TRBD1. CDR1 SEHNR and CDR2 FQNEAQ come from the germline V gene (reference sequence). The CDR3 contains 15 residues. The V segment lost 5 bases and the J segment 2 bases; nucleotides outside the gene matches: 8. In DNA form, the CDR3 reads TGTGCCAGCAGCGACTTACCGGGACAGCAAGAGACCCAGTACTTC. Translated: CASSDLPGQQETQYF.

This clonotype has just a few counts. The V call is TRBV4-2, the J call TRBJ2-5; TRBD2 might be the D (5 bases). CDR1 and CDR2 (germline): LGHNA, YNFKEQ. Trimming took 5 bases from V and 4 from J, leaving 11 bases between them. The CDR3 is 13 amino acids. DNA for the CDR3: TGTGCCAGCAGCGGACTCCCGGGAGAGACCCAGTACTTC. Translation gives CASSGLPGETQYF.

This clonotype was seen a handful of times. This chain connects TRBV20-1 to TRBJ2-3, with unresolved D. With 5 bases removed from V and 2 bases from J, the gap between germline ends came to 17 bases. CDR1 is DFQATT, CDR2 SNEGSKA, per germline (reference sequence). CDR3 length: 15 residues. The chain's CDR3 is CSARRAPPLTDTQYF. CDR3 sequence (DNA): TGCAGTGCTCGCCGGGCCCCCCCCCTCACAGATACGCAGTATTTT.

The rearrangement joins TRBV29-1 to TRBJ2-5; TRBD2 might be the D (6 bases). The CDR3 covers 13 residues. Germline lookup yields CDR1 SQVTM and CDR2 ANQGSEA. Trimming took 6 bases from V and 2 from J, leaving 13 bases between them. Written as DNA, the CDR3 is TGCAGCGTCCAGATCGGGGGTCAAGAGACCCAGTACTTC. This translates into CSVQIGGQETQYF.

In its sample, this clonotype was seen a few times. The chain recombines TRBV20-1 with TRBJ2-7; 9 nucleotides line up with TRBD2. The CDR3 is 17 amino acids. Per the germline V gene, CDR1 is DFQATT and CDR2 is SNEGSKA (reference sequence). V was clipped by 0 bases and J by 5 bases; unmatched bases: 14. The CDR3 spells CSARDRGKSSGIHEQYF. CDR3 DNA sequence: TGCAGTGCTAGAGATCGAGGCAAGTCTAGCGGGATTCACGAGCAGTACTTC.

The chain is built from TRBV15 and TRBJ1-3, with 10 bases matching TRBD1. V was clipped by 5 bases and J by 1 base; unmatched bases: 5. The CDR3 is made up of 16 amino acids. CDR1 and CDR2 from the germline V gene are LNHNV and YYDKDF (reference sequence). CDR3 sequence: CATSWGGQGSGNTIYF. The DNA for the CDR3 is TGTGCCACCAGCTGGGGGGGACAGGGGTCTGGAAACACCATATATTTT.

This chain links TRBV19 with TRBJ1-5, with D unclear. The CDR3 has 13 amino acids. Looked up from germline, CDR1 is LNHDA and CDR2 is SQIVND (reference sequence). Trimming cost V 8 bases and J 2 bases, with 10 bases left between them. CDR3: CASGVGGNQPQHF. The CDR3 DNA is TGTGCCAGTGGGGTCGGGGGCAATCAGCCCCAGCATTTT. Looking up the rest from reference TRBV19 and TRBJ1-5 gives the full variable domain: DGGITQSPKYLFRKEGQNVTLSCEQNLNHDAMYWYRQDPGQGLRLIYYSQIVNDFQKGDIAEGYSVSREKKESFPLTVTSAQKNPTAFYLCASGVGGNQPQHFGDGTRLSIL.

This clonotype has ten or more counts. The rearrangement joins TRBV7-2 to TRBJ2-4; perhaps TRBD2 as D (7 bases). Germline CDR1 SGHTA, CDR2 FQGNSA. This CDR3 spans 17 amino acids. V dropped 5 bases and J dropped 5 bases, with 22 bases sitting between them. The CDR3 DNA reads TGTGCCAGCAGCGGGCGGACATTACAAGGGGGGGAAAACATTCAGTACTTC. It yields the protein CASSGRTLQGGENIQYF.

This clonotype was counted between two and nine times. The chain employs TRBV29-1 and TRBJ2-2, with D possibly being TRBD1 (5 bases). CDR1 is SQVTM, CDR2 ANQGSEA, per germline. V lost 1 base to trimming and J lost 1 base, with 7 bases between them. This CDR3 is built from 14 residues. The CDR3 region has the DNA TGCAGCGTTGAAGGGGGCAGGAACACCGGGGAGCTGTTTTTT. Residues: CSVEGGRNTGELFF.

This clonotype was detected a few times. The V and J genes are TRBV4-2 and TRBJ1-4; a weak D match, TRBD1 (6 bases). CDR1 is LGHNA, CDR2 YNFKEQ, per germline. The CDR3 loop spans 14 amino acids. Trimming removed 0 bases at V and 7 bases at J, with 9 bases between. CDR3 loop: CASSQETGIEKLFF. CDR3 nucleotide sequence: TGTGCCAGCAGCCAAGAAACAGGGATTGAAAAACTGTTTTTT.

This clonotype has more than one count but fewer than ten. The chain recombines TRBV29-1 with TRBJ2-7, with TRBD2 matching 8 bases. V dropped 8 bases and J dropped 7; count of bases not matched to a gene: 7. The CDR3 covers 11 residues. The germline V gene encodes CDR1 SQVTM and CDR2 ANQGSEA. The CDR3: CSYTTGGEQYF. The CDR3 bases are TGCAGCTATACGACGGGGGGGGAGCAGTACTTC.

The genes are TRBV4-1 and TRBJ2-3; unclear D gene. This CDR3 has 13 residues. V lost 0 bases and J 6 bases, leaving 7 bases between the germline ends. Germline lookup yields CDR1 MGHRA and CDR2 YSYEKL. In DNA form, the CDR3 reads TGCGCCAGCAGCCAAGATGGGGTGGATACGCAGTATTTT. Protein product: CASSQDGVDTQYF.

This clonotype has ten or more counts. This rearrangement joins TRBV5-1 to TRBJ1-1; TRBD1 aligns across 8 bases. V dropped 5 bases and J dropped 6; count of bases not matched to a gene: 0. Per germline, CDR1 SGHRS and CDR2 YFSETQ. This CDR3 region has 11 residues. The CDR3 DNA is TGCGCCAGCAGACAGGGGGCTGAAGCTTTCTTT. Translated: CASRQGAEAFF.

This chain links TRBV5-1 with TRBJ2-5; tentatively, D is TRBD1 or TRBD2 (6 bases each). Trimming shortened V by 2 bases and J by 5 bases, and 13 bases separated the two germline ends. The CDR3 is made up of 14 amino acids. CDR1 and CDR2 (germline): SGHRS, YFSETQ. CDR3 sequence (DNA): TGCGCCAGCAGCTTTTCGGGGGCCGATGAGACCCAGTACTTC. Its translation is CASSFSGADETQYF.

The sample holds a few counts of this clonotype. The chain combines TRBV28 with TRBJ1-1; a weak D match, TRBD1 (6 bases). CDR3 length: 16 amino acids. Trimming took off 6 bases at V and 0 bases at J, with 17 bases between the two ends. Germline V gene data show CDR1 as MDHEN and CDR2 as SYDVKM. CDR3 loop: CASRLRGQTLNTEAFF. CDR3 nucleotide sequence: TGTGCCAGCAGGCTACGCGGACAGACGTTGAACACTGAAGCTTTCTTT.